The next 27 T cell receptor beta chains were all read from a single sample in a study of T cells in narcolepsy. Clones were sequenced by immunoSEQ multiplex PCR, and TCRdb holds only the in-frame ones, with some missing. The data show roughly 32,000 clones, with 80% to 90% seen just once and about 1% held by the top ten. Sequencing input: CD45RA- memory CD4+ T cells from PBMCs. Receptors were obtained from a human donor with narcolepsy.

This clone showed up just once. V is TRBV30 and J is TRBJ1-1; no reliable D call. Germline V gives CDR1 GTSNPN, CDR2 SVGIG (reference sequence). V was shortened by 5 bases and J by 5 bases, with 9 bases between the two germline ends. This CDR3 spans 11 amino acids. CDR3 in DNA: TGTGCCTGGGCCGGGGTTACTGAAGCTTTCTTT. This encodes CAWAGVTEAFF.

In this sample, this clone turned up once. As DNA, the CDR3 is TGTGCCAGCAGCTTGTACCAGGGGAGCAAGAATGAGCAGTTCTTC. It encodes CASSLYQGSKNEQFF. The chain employs TRBV7-2 and TRBJ2-1; a possible D gene is TRBD1 (6 bases). CDR1 SGHTA and CDR2 FQGNSA come from the germline V gene. Trimming took off 3 bases at V and 7 bases at J, with 16 bases between the two ends. CDR3 length equals 15 residues.

This sequence joins TRBV5-4 and TRBJ2-6, with TRBD1 matching 7 bases. CDR3 length: 18 residues. Germline trimming cut 0 bases from V and 3 bases from J; bases unmatched to any gene: 9. Germline CDR1 reads SGHNT; CDR2 reads YYREEE (reference sequence). CDR3 sequence (DNA): TGTGCCAGCAGCTTGGGAGGGCGAGGGGGCGGTGGGGCCAACGTCCTGACTTTC. It encodes CASSLGGRGGGGANVLTF.

This chain joins TRBV18 and TRBJ2-7, with D perhaps TRBD2 (6 bases). The CDR3 is 14 residues long. V was shortened by 3 bases and J by 6 bases, with 15 bases between the two germline ends. Germline CDR1 KGHSH, CDR2 LQKENI. Here the CDR3 DNA reads TGTGCCAGCTCACCGAGGAGGGAAGGAGGCGAGCAGTACTTC. It codes for CASSPRREGGEQYF.

This chain joins TRBV2 and TRBJ1-2, with TRBD1 identical over 7 bases. V lost 10 bases to trimming and J lost 3 bases; unmatched junction nucleotides: 8. The germline gives CDR1 SNHLY, CDR2 FYNNEI. CDR3 length equals 13 residues. CDR3 protein: CATGGGQDYGYTF. CDR3 nucleotides: TGTGCCACCGGAGGGGGCCAAGACTATGGCTACACCTTC.

The chain uses TRBV28 and TRBJ2-6; a possible D gene is TRBD1 (5 bases). The CDR3 sequence is 18 residues long. Trimming left V 3 bases short and J 3 bases short, with 18 bases between. The germline V gene encodes CDR1 MDHEN and CDR2 SYDVKM. CDR3 coding DNA: TGTGCCAGCAGTTTCACGCAGGGAAGATCGGGTGGGGCCAACGTCCTGACTTTC. It encodes CASSFTQGRSGGANVLTF.

The V gene is TRBV27, the J gene TRBJ1-3; the D is unclear. V lost 5 bases to trimming and J lost 0 bases, with 5 bases between them. CDR3 length equals 13 residues. Germline assignment: CDR1 MNHEY and CDR2 SMNVEV (reference sequence). DNA of the CDR3: TGTGCCAGCAGTACTCTCTCTGGAAACACCATATATTTT. Its translation is CASSTLSGNTIYF.

CDR3 sequence: CASSEGQGLSYEQYF. DNA of the CDR3: TGTGCCAGCAGTGAAGGGCAGGGCCTCTCCTACGAGCAGTACTTC. The V call is TRBV2, the J call TRBJ2-7, with D possibly TRBD1 on 5 matching bases. Trimming stripped 1 base from V and 0 bases from J, with 10 bases between. Looked up from germline, CDR1 is SNHLY and CDR2 is FYNNEI. CDR3 length: 15 residues. The full variable domain, completed using reference TRBV2 and TRBJ2-7, is EPEVTQTPSHQVTQMGQEVILRCVPISNHLYFYWYRQILGQKVEFLVSFYNNEISEKSEIFDDQFSVERPDGSNFTLKIRSTKLEDSAMYFCASSEGQGLSYEQYFGPGTRLTVT.

The chain joins TRBV6-5 to TRBJ1-1; 7 bases match TRBD1. V shed 5 bases and J 1 base; nucleotides not matched to a gene: 4. CDR3 length equals 14 residues. Germline-derived CDR1 and CDR2 are MNHEY and SVGAGI. For the CDR3, the DNA is TGTGCCAGCAGTCTTCACAGGGGGAACACTGAAGCTTTCTTT. Translating gives CASSLHRGNTEAFF.

V is TRBV5-4 and J is TRBJ2-7; D remains ambiguous. The CDR3 consists of 11 residues. V shed 2 bases and J shed 5 bases, with 5 bases lying between them. Looked up from germline, CDR1 is SGHNT and CDR2 is YYREEE (reference sequence). DNA of the CDR3: TGTGCCAGCAGCTTTGCCCACGAGCAGTACTTC. Its translation is CASSFAHEQYF.

The chain links TRBV12-5 to TRBJ2-2; TRBD2 matches 7 bases. J was trimmed by 7 bases and V by 7 bases; bases with no gene match: 0. The CDR3 spans 11 residues. Germline CDR1 and CDR2: LGHNT and FRNRAP. The CDR3 loop reads CASERDGELFF. CDR3 coding DNA: TGTGCTAGTGAGCGGGACGGGGAGCTGTTTTTT.

This chain joins TRBV6-5 and TRBJ2-5, with 10 bases fitting TRBD2. Germline V lookup: CDR1 MNHEY, CDR2 SVGAGI. There are 15 residues in the CDR3. The trim removed 6 bases at V and 7 bases at J, leaving 11 bases unmatched. The DNA of the CDR3 is TGTGCCAGCAGCTCATCTAGCGGGGGTGGGGGGACCCAGTACTTC. Encoded protein: CASSSSSGGGGTQYF.

V is TRBV27 and J is TRBJ2-5; D remains unclear. CDR3 size: 13 residues. Trimming left V 6 bases short and J 6 bases short, with 14 bases between. Germline CDR1 is MNHEY and CDR2 is SMNVEV (reference sequence). CDR3 nucleotide sequence: TGTGCCAGCAGAGGATCGACATTTAAGACCCAGTACTTC. It encodes CASRGSTFKTQYF.

This clone was detected a few times. The J gene is TRBJ2-5, the V gene TRBV9; possibly TRBD1 or TRBD2 for D (5 bases each). Germline loops: CDR1 SGDLS, CDR2 YYNGEE. The CDR3 length is 12 residues. Trimming took 4 bases from V and 7 from J, leaving 11 bases between them. The CDR3 DNA reads TGTGCCAGCAGCTCCGGGGCTCGGACCCAGTACTTC. This codes for CASSSGARTQYF.

The chain uses TRBV6-6 and TRBJ1-1; D uncertain. From germline, CDR1 is MNHNY and CDR2 SVGAGI (reference sequence). With 6 bases removed from V and 0 bases from J, the gap between germline ends came to 5 bases. CDR3 size: 12 residues. CDR3 nucleotides: TGTGCCAGCAGGGGCGTGAACACTGAAGCTTTCTTT. Its protein is CASRGVNTEAFF.

This clone has only a few counts. This chain joins TRBV19 and TRBJ1-2, with a tentative D call TRBD1 (5 bases). Trimming pared 3 bases from V and 3 bases from J, leaving 14 bases between. This CDR3 region has 15 residues. CDR1 and CDR2 (germline): LNHDA, SQIVND (reference sequence). The CDR3 DNA is TGTGCCAGTAGTATTGCAGGGAGAGTCGACTATGGCTACACCTTC. This translates into CASSIAGRVDYGYTF.

This clone was observed a single time. The V call is TRBV28, the J call TRBJ1-1; no definite D call. Per germline, CDR1 MDHEN and CDR2 SYDVKM. V was pared by 2 bases and J by 3 bases, with 13 bases between. The CDR3 length is 15 residues. CDR3 sequence reads: CASSLEYSADTEAFF. For the CDR3, the DNA is TGTGCCAGCAGTTTAGAGTATAGCGCGGACACTGAAGCTTTCTTT.

The V and J genes are TRBV5-6 and TRBJ1-5, with D possibly TRBD1 on 5 matching bases. The V end lost 5 bases, the J end lost 1 base, and 10 bases lay between the germline ends. In germline, CDR1 is SGHDT, CDR2 YYEEEE. This CDR3 is 14 amino acids long. In DNA, the CDR3 is TGTGCCAGCAGTTCGACAGAAAGCAATCAGCCCCAGCATTTT. Translating gives CASSSTESNQPQHF. The variable domain in full, completed from reference TRBV5-6 and TRBJ1-5, reads DAGVTQSPTHLIKTRGQQVTLRCSPKSGHDTVSWYQQALGQGPQFIFQYYEEEERQRGNFPDRFSGHQFPNYSSELNVNALLLGDSALYLCASSSTESNQPQHFGDGTRLSIL.

The V gene is TRBV18, the J gene TRBJ1-1; no clear D gene. The CDR3 spans 14 residues. The V end lost 4 bases, the J end lost 7 bases, and 16 bases lay between the germline ends. Germline V gene data show CDR1 as KGHSH and CDR2 as LQKENI. The DNA for the CDR3 is TGTGCCAGCTCACACTCGGACGGCACGTTTGAAGCTTTCTTT. Protein product: CASSHSDGTFEAFF.

V and J are TRBV7-6 and TRBJ1-1, with D tentatively TRBD1 (5 bases). V lost 1 base to trimming and J lost 0 bases, with 12 bases between them. CDR1 and CDR2 (germline): SGHVS, FNYEAQ. CDR3 length: 16 amino acids. CDR3 protein: CASSLESGKLNTEAFF. The CDR3 coding sequence is TGTGCCAGCAGCTTAGAATCAGGGAAACTGAACACTGAAGCTTTCTTT. Together with reference TRBV7-6 and TRBJ1-1, the CDR3 gives the full variable domain: GAGVSQSPRYKVTKRGQDVALRCDPISGHVSLYWYRQALGQGPEFLTYFNYEAQQDKSGLPNDRFSAERPEGSISTLTIQRTEQRDSAMYRCASSLESGKLNTEAFFGQGTRLTVV.

This clone has just a few counts. Here the CDR3 DNA reads TGTGCCAGTAGTATCCTGAGGGGTGCAACTAATGAAAAACTGTTTTTT. Translating gives CASSILRGATNEKLFF. The V call is TRBV19, the J call TRBJ1-4; weak D call: TRBD1 (5 bases). Germline CDR1 reads LNHDA; CDR2 reads SQIVND (reference sequence). This CDR3 is 16 amino acids long. V was trimmed by 3 bases and J by 0 bases, leaving 11 bases between them. The variable domain in full, completed from reference TRBV19 and TRBJ1-4, reads DGGITQSPKYLFRKEGQNVTLSCEQNLNHDAMYWYRQDPGQGLRLIYYSQIVNDFQKGDIAEGYSVSREKKESFPLTVTSAQKNPTAFYLCASSILRGATNEKLFFGSGTQLSVL.

This chain uses TRBV2 with TRBJ2-4; no firm D call. V lost 6 bases and J lost 0, with 12 bases in between. The germline V gene has CDR1 SNHLY and CDR2 FYNNEI. There are 15 residues in the CDR3. This chain's CDR3 is CASRRGTLAKNIQYF. The CDR3 DNA is TGTGCCAGCAGGAGAGGCACCCTAGCCAAAAACATTCAGTACTTC. The full variable domain, in which reference TRBV2 and TRBJ2-4 provide the parts outside the CDR3, is EPEVTQTPSHQVTQMGQEVILRCVPISNHLYFYWYRQILGQKVEFLVSFYNNEISEKSEIFDDQFSVERPDGSNFTLKIRSTKLEDSAMYFCASRRGTLAKNIQYFGAGTRLSVL.

V and J are TRBV7-2 and TRBJ2-5; D is unclear. The DNA end lines up better with TRBJ2-7; the J call may be wrong. The CDR3 covers 12 residues. Germline V gene lookup returns CDR1 SGHTA and CDR2 FQGNSA. CDR3 sequence reads: CASSPGYYEQYF. In DNA, the CDR3 is TGTGCCAGCAGCCCCGGCTACTACGAGCAGTACTTC.

The chain links TRBV18 to TRBJ1-5; D is possibly TRBD1 (5 bases). From germline, CDR1 is KGHSH and CDR2 LQKENI. The CDR3 runs 13 residues. Trimming left V 5 bases short and J 6 bases short, with 11 bases between. CDR3 in amino acids: CASSGGFGQPQHF. The DNA for the CDR3 is TGTGCCAGCTCAGGGGGTTTCGGTCAGCCCCAGCATTTT.

This chain joins TRBV28 and TRBJ2-3, with D unclear. The CDR3 runs to 13 residues. V lost 9 bases, J lost 0 bases, and 10 bases lay in between. Germline V gene lookup returns CDR1 MDHEN and CDR2 SYDVKM. Written as DNA, the CDR3 is TGTGCCAGTCTAGTCAGGAGCACAGATACGCAGTATTTT. Translated: CASLVRSTDTQYF.

This chain links TRBV5-1 with TRBJ1-4, with 9 nucleotides matching TRBD1. Germline lookup yields CDR1 SGHRS and CDR2 YFSETQ. The CDR3 spans 14 residues. With V trimmed by 4 bases and J by 8 bases, 6 bases remained unmatched. In DNA form, the CDR3 reads TGCGCCAGCAGCCACAGGGGGCTGGGCGAAAAACTGTTTTTT. This codes for CASSHRGLGEKLFF.

This rearrangement joins TRBV28 to TRBJ2-1; 11 bases are a match to TRBD2. V shed 6 bases, J shed 10 bases, and the junction held 11 bases outside the gene matches. Germline assignment: CDR1 MDHEN and CDR2 SYDVKM. The CDR3 consists of 15 residues. The CDR3 coding sequence is TGTGCCAGCAGCAGTAGCGGGAGGGAGAGAAAAGAGCAGTTCTTC. Its protein product is CASSSSGRERKEQFF.